This T cell receptor (beta chain) was recovered during a study of T cells after yellow fever vaccination. Synthesis of TCR cDNA relied on 5'RACE template switching, which attached a universal primer site and UMIs. One entry per CDR3 protein, called by TCRdb with MiXCR from the 5' RACE reads. The sample carries 500,000 to 650,000 distinct CDR3 sequences, about a sixth recorded once. Whole-study results and caveats: On re-exposure, the response was weaker but peaked faster, at day 5 versus 15. The appearance of a small share of clonotypes in both CD4 and CD8 compartments was observed.

Per germline, CDR1 MNHEY and CDR2 SVGEGT. The ends were cut back, 7 bases at V and 6 bases at J, with 14 bases in the middle. The CDR3 length is 13 residues. A remark on this clonotype: No antigen is known for it.

This receptor was taken from a young man who received the YFV17D yellow fever vaccine. Sequenced here: PBMCs, sampled 4 to 6 days after the first yellow fever vaccination. The V call is TRBV6-2 or TRBV6-3, the J call TRBJ2-3; D is ambiguous. The DNA of the CDR3 is TGTGCCAGCACCTCCCCCGGATTCGATACGCAGTATTTT. Residues: CASTSPGFDTQYF.